This T cell receptor beta chain was profiled in a study of blood T cell repertoires in COVID-19. Study-wide context: Some COVID-19 samples were acute and others convalescent; all came from the United States, Italy and Spain.

Per the germline V gene, CDR1 is MNHEY and CDR2 is SVGAGI. This CDR3 has 13 amino acids. Between the trimmed V and J ends, which lost 7 bases and 8 bases, there was a span of 18 bases. Generated by immunoSEQ multiplex PCR, the TCRdb table keeps only in-frame clones and is missing some. The sample yields about 50,000 clones, approximately 87% seen once. This chain uses TRBV6-5 with TRBJ2-7, with unresolved D. Sample: peripheral blood. This receptor was obtained from a human donor in a cohort sampled during active COVID-19. The CDR3 nucleotides are TGTGCCAGCAACGATCTGGTCGCAGGTCAGCAGTACTTC. This codes for CASNDLVAGQQYF.